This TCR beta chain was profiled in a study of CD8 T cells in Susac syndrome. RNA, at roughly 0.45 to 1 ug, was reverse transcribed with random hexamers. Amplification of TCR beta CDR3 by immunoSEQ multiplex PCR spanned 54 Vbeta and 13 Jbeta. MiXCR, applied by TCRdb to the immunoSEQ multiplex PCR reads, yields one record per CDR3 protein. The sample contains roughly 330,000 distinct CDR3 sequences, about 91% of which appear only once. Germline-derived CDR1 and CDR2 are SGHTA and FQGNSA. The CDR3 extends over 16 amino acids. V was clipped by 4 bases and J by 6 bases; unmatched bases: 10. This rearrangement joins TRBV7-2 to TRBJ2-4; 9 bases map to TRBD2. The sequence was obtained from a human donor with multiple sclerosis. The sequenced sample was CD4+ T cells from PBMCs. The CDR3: CASSSYGGAGGNIQYF. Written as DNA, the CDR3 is TGTGCCAGCAGCTCCTATGGGGGAGCGGGAGGAAACATTCAGTACTTC.